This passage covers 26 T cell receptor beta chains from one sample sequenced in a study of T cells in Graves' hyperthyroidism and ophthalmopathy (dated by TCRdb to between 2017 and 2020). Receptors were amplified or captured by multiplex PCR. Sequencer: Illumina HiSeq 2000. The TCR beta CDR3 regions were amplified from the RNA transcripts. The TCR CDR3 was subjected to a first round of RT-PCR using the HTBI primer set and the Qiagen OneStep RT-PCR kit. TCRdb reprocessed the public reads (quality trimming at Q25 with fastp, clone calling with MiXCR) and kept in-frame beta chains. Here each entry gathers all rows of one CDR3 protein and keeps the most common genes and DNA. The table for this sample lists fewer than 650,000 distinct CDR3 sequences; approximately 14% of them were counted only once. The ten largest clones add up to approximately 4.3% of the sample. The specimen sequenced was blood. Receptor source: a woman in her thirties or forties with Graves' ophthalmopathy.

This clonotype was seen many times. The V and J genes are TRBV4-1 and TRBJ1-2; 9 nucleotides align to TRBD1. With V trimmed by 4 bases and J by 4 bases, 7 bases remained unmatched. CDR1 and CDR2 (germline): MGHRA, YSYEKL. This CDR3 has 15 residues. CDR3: CASSLQTTGGYGYTF. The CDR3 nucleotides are TGCGCCAGCAGCCTCCAGACGACAGGGGGCTATGGCTACACCTTC.

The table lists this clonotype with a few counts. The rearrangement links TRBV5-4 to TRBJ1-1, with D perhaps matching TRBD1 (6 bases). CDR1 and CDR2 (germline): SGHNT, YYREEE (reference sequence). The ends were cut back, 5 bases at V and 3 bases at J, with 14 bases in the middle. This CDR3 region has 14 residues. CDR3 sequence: CASRSLTGYTEAFF. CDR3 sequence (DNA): TGTGCCAGCAGAAGTCTAACAGGGTACACTGAAGCTTTCTTT.

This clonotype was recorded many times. CDR3 DNA sequence: TGTGCCAGTTTGTCTTCCTCCTATAATTCACCCCTCCACTTT. Amino acids: CASLSSSYNSPLHF. The chain employs TRBV28 and TRBJ1-6; no reliable D call. CDR1 MDHEN and CDR2 SYDVKM come from the germline V gene. Trimming removed 9 bases at V and 0 bases at J, with 9 bases between. There are 14 residues in the CDR3.

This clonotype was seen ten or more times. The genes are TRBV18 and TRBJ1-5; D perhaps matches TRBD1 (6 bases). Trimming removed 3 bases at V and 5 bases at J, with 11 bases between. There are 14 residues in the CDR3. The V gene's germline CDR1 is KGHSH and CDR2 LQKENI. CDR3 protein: CASSPGTNDQPQHF. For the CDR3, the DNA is TGTGCCAGCTCACCCGGGACAAACGATCAGCCCCAGCATTTT.

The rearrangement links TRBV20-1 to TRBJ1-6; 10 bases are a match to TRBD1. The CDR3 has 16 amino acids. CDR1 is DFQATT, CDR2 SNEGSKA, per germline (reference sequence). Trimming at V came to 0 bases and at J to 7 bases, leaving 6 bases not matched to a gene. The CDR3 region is CSARDFGTGVNSPLHF. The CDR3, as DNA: TGCAGTGCTAGAGACTTCGGGACAGGGGTCAATTCACCCCTCCACTTT.

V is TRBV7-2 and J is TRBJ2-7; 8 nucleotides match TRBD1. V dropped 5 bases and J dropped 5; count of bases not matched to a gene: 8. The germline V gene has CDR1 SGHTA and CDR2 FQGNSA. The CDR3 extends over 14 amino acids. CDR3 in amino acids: CASSPRTGYDEQYF. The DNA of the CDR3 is TGTGCCAGCAGCCCACGGACAGGGTACGACGAGCAGTACTTC. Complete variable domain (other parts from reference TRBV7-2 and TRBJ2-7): GAGVSQSPSNKVTEKGKDVELRCDPISGHTALYWYRQSLGQGLEFLIYFQGNSAPDKSGLPSDRFSAERTGGSVSTLTIQRTQQEDSAVYLCASSPRTGYDEQYFGPGTRLTVT.

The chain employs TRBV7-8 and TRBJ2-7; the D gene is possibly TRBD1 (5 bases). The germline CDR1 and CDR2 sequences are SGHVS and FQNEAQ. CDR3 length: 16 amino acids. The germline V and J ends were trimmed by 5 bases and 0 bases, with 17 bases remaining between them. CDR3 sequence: CASSPDSAYSSYEQYF. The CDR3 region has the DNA TGTGCCAGCAGCCCCGACAGCGCATACTCCTCCTACGAGCAGTACTTC.

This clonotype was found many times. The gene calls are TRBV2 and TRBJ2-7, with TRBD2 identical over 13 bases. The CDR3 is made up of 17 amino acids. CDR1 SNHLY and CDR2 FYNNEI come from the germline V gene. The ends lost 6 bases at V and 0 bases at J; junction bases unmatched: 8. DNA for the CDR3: TGTGCCAGCAGAGACGGACTAGCGGGAGCTTTCTCCTACGAGCAGTACTTC. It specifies CASRDGLAGAFSYEQYF. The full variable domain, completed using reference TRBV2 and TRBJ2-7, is EPEVTQTPSHQVTQMGQEVILRCVPISNHLYFYWYRQILGQKVEFLVSFYNNEISEKSEIFDDQFSVERPDGSNFTLKIRSTKLEDSAMYFCASRDGLAGAFSYEQYFGPGTRLTVT.

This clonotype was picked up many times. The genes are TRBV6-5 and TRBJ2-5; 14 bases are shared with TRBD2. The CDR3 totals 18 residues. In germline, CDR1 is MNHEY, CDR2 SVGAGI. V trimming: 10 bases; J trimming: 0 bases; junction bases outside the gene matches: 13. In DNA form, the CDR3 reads TGTGCCACCTCTAACCCGGGACTAGCGGGGGAGTACCAAGAGACCCAGTACTTC. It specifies CATSNPGLAGEYQETQYF.

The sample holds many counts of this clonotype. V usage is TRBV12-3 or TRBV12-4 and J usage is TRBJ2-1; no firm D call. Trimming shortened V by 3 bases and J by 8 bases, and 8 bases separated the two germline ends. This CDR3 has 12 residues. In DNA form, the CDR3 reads TGTGCCAGCAGTTTTACCCTGTATGAGCAGTTCTTC. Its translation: CASSFTLYEQFF.

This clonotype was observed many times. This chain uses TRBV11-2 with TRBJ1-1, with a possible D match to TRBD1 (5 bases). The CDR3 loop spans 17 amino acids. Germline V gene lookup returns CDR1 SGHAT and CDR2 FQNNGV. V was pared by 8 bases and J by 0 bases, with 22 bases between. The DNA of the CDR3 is TGTGCCAGCTGGGCTGGGACCACAGCTAGCATGAACACTGAAGCTTTCTTT. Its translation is CASWAGTTASMNTEAFF.

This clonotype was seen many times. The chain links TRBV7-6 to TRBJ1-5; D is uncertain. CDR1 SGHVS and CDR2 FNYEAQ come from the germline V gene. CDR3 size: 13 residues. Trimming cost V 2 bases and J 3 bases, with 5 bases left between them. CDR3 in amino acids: CASSLFANQPQHF. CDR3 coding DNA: TGTGCCAGCAGCTTATTTGCCAATCAGCCCCAGCATTTT.

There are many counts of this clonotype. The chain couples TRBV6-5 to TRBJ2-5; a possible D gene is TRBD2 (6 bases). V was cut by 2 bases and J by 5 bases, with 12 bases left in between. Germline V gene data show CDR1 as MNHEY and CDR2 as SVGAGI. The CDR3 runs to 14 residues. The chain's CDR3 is CASSYGTPQETQYF. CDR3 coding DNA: TGTGCCAGCAGTTACGGGACTCCTCAGGAGACCCAGTACTTC.

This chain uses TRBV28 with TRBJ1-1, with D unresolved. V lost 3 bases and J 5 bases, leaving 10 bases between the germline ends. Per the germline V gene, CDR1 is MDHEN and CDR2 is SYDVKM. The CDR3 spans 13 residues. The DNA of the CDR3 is TGTGCCAGCAGTTTTTTCGGAGTTACTGAAGCTTTCTTT. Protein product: CASSFFGVTEAFF.

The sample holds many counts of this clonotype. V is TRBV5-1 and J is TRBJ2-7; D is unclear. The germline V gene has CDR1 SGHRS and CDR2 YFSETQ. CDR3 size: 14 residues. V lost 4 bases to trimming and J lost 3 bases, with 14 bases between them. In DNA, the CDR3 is TGCGCCAGCAGCGTTGACATGACGATCTACGAGCAGTACTTC. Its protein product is CASSVDMTIYEQYF.

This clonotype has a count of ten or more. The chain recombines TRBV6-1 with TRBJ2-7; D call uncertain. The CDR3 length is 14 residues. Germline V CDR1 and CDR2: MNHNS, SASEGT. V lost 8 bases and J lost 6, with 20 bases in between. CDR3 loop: CASLQDPTGSEQYF. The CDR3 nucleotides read TGTGCCAGCTTGCAGGACCCCACCGGTTCCGAGCAGTACTTC.

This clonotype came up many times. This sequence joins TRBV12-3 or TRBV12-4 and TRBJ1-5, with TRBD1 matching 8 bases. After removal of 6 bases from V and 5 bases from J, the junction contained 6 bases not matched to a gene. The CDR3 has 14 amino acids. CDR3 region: CASSSGQGYQPQHF. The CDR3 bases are TGTGCCAGCAGCTCTGGACAGGGCTATCAGCCCCAGCATTTT.

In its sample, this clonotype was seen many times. The CDR3 spells CATSDLKRSTDTQYF. As DNA, the CDR3 is TGTGCCACCAGTGATTTGAAGCGGAGCACAGATACGCAGTATTTT. The V and J genes are TRBV24-1 and TRBJ2-3; D may be TRBD2 (5 bases). The CDR3 covers 15 residues. V was cut by 0 bases and J by 0 bases, with 6 bases left in between. Germline assignment: CDR1 KGHDR and CDR2 SFDVKD.

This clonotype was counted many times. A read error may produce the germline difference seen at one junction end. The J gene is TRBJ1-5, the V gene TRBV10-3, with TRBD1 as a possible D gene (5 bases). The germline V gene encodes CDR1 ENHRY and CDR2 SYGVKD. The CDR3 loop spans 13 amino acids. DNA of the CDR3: TGTGCCCTCAGACCGGGGCCTGATCAGCCCCAGCATTTT. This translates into CALRPGPDQPQHF.

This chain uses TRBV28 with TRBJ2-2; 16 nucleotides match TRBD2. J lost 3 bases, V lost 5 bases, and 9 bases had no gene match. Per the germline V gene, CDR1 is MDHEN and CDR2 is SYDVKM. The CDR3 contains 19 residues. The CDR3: CASSIPGLAGGPDTGELFF. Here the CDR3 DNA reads TGTGCCAGCAGTATCCCGGGACTAGCGGGAGGGCCCGACACCGGGGAGCTGTTTTTT. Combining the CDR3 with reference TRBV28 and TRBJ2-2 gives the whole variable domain DVKVTQSSRYLVKRTGEKVFLECVQDMDHENMFWYRQDPGLGLRLIYFSYDVKMKEKGDIPEGYSVSREKKERFSLILESASTNQTSMYLCASSIPGLAGGPDTGELFFGEGSRLTVL.

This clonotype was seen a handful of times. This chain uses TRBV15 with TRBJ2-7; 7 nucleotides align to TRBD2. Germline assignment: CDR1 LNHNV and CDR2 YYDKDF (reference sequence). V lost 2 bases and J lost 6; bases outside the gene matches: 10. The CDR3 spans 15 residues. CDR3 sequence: CATSRLSGTGSEQYF. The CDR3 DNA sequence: TGTGCCACCAGCAGACTCAGCGGGACTGGTTCCGAGCAGTACTTC. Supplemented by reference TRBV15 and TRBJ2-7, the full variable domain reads DAMVIQNPRYQVTQFGKPVTLSCSQTLNHNVMYWYQQKSSQAPKLLFHYYDKDFNNEADTPDNFQSRRPNTSFCFLDIRSPGLGDTAMYLCATSRLSGTGSEQYFGPGTRLTVT.

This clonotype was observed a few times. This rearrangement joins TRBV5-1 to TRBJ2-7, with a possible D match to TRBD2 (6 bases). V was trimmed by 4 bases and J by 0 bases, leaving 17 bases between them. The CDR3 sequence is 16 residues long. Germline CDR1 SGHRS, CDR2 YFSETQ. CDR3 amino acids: CASSDPGLQSSYEQYF. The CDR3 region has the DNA TGCGCCAGCAGCGATCCGGGACTGCAGAGCTCCTACGAGCAGTACTTC.

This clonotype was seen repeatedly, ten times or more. The CDR3 region is CASSLGIGPPAATTQYF. CDR3 coding DNA: TGTGCCAGCAGTCTCGGGATTGGACCGCCGGCCGCGACGACCCAGTACTTC. The rearrangement uses TRBV12-3 or TRBV12-4 and TRBJ2-5; possibly TRBD2 for D (5 bases). The CDR3 extends over 17 amino acids. V was cut by 5 bases and J by 7 bases, with 26 bases left in between.

The CDR3, as DNA: TGTGCCAGCAGCATCGCGGGACTAGCGGGAGCAAACGAGCAGTACTTC. Residues: CASSIAGLAGANEQYF. V usage is TRBV7-2 and J usage is TRBJ2-7; TRBD2 matches 14 bases. V lost 5 bases and J lost 5; bases outside the gene matches: 8. The CDR3 contains 16 residues. CDR1 is SGHTA and CDR2 is FQGNSA in the germline V gene.

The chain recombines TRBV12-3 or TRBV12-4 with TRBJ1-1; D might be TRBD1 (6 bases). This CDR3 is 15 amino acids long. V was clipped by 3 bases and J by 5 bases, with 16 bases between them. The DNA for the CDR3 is TGTGCCAGCAGTTTGGTACTGGGGGCGGAAACTGAAGCTTTCTTT. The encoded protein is CASSLVLGAETEAFF.

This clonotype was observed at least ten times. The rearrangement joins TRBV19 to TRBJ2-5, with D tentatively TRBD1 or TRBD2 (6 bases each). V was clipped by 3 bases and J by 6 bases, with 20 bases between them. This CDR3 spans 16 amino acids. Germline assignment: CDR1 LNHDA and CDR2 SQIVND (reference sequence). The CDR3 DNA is TGTGCCAGTAGTATCGAATTTGGGGGGCCTAGGAAGACCCAGTACTTC. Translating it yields CASSIEFGGPRKTQYF. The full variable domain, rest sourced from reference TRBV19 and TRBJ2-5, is DGGITQSPKYLFRKEGQNVTLSCEQNLNHDAMYWYRQDPGQGLRLIYYSQIVNDFQKGDIAEGYSVSREKKESFPLTVTSAQKNPTAFYLCASSIEFGGPRKTQYFGPGTRLLVL.